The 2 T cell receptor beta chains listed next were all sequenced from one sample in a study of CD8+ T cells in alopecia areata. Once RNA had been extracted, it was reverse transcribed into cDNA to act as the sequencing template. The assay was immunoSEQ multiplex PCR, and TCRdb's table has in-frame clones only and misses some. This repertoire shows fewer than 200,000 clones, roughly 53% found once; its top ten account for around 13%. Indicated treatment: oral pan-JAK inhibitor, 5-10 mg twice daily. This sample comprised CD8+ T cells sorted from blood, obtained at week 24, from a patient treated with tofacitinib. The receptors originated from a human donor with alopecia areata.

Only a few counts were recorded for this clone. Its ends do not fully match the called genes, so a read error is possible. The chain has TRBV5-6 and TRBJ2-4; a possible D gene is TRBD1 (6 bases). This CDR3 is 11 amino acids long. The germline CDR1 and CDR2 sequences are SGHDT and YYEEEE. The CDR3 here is CASSNPTGQHF. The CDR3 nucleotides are TGTGCCAGCAGCAACCCGACAGGCCAGCACTTC.

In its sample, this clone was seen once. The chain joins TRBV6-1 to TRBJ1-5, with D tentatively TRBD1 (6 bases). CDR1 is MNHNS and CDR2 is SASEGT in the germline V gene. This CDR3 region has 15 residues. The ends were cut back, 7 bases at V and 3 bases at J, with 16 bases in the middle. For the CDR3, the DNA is TGTGCCAGCAACCAAGACAGGTTCCCCAATCAGCCCCAGCATTTT. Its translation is CASNQDRFPNQPQHF.